Listed here are 8 T cell receptor beta chains from one sample, sequenced in a study of cytomegalovirus exposure and HLA in healthy donors. 60 Vbeta and 13 Jbeta primers were used in PCR. Clones were read by immunoSEQ multiplex PCR, and TCRdb kept only the in-frame ones, dropping some. Found here are around 100,000 clones; the top ten clones hold 0.5% to 0.7%. Specimen: PBMCs. These receptors all stem from a man aged 50 or older in good health and CMV-seronegative.

The chain has TRBV5-4 and TRBJ1-3; perhaps TRBD1 as D (6 bases). Germline CDR1 SGHNT, CDR2 YYREEE (reference sequence). Trimming removed 1 base at V and 2 bases at J, with 10 bases between. This CDR3 has 15 amino acids. Here the CDR3 DNA reads TGTGCCAGCAGCTTGACAGGGCGCGCTGGAAACACCATATATTTT. It translates to CASSLTGRAGNTIYF.

CDR3 DNA sequence: TGCGCCAGCAGCCCCCAGGGAAGACTCTCTGGAAACACCATATATTTT. It codes for CASSPQGRLSGNTIYF. The chain links TRBV4-1 to TRBJ1-3; a weak D match, TRBD1 (5 bases). There are 16 residues in the CDR3. Germline lookup yields CDR1 MGHRA and CDR2 YSYEKL. V was pared by 4 bases and J by 0 bases, with 13 bases between.

The chain joins TRBV7-9 to TRBJ2-5; D is possibly TRBD2 (5 bases). Looked up from germline, CDR1 is SEHNR and CDR2 is FQNEAQ (reference sequence). The CDR3 length is 15 residues. V was shortened by 5 bases and J by 2 bases, with 15 bases between the two germline ends. In nucleotides, the CDR3 is TGTGCCAGCAGCCCCCCGGAGAGGGATCAAGAGACCCAGTACTTC. This encodes CASSPPERDQETQYF.

The chain has TRBV29-1 and TRBJ1-5; 8 bases map to TRBD1. After removal of 7 bases from V and 7 bases from J, the junction contained 12 bases not matched to a gene. This CDR3 spans 14 amino acids. Germline V gene lookup returns CDR1 SQVTM and CDR2 ANQGSEA. In DNA, the CDR3 is TGCAGCGCCACCTTGACAGGGGCAACGCAGCCCCAGCATTTT. Protein product: CSATLTGATQPQHF.

The chain carries TRBV18 and TRBJ2-6, with 9 bases fitting TRBD2. This CDR3 comprises 18 residues. With 2 bases clipped from V and 3 bases from J, the junction kept 8 bases outside the gene matches. CDR1 is KGHSH, CDR2 LQKENI, per germline. CDR3 in amino acids: CASSPDAGGPGGANVLTF. CDR3 coding DNA: TGTGCCAGCTCACCAGACGCGGGGGGGCCAGGTGGGGCCAACGTCCTGACTTTC.

The chain recombines TRBV5-6 with TRBJ1-5, with TRBD1 as a possible D gene (5 bases). CDR1 and CDR2 from the germline V gene are SGHDT and YYEEEE. CDR3 length: 15 amino acids. The ends were cut back, 0 bases at V and 3 bases at J, with 10 bases in the middle. This chain's CDR3 is CASSLAPGINQPQHF. In nucleotides, the CDR3 is TGTGCCAGCAGCTTGGCGCCAGGGATCAATCAGCCCCAGCATTTT.

The J gene is TRBJ2-5, the V gene TRBV2; 8 bases are shared with TRBD2. The CDR3 runs 13 residues. Germline CDR1 is SNHLY and CDR2 is FYNNEI. V dropped 6 bases and J dropped 4; count of bases not matched to a gene: 4. The CDR3 sequence: CASRALAGETQYF. The CDR3 DNA reads TGTGCCAGCAGGGCTCTAGCGGGAGAGACCCAGTACTTC.

The V call is TRBV25-1, the J call TRBJ2-7; the D gene is possibly TRBD1 (5 bases). Germline V gene lookup returns CDR1 MGHDK and CDR2 SYGVNS. V gave up 6 bases and J gave up 5 bases, with 8 bases separating them. The CDR3 is 11 amino acids. The CDR3 is CASRQVHEQYF. The CDR3 DNA follows: TGTGCCAGCAGACAGGTCCACGAGCAGTACTTC.